This T cell receptor (beta chain) originates from a study of blood T cell repertoires in COVID-19. Across the study: T cells, B-cell-depleted T cells, or PBMCs provided the cDNA or gDNA that served as material.

Methods used by the authors: Reference gene primer amplification yielded estimated nucleated cell counts. Produced via immunoSEQ multiplex PCR; TCRdb's table is partial and in-frame only. V and J calls plus clone size are reproduced from that table; the DNA served to infer D and trimming. Seen here are about 130,000 clones, approximately 85% observed once, and the top ten hold around 3%. Seattle cases were enrolled at active infection and followed longitudinally. J was trimmed by 0 bases and V by 4 bases; bases with no gene match: 4. The CDR3 totals 16 residues. In germline, CDR1 is LGHNA, CDR2 YNFKEQ.

The receptor comes from a woman of 80 years or more with COVID-19, enrolled during active disease. This chain connects TRBV4-2 to TRBJ1-2; 11 bases are a match to TRBD1. Input material: peripheral blood. CDR3 amino acids: CASSPGQGGPNYGYTF. In DNA form, the CDR3 reads TGTGCCAGCAGCCCGGGACAGGGGGGCCCTAACTATGGCTACACCTTC.